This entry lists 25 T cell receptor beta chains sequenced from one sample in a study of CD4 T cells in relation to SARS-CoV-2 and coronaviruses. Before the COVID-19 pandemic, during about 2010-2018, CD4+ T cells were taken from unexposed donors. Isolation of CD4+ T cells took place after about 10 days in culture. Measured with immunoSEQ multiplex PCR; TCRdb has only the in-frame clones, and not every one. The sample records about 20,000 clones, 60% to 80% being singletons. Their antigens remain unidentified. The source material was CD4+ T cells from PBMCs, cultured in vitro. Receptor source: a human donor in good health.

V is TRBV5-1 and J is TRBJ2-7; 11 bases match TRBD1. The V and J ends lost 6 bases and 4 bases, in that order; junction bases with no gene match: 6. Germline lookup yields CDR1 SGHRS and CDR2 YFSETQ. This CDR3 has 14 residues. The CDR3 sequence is CASTPGQGAYEQYF. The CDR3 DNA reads TGCGCCAGCACCCCAGGACAGGGGGCGTACGAGCAGTACTTC.

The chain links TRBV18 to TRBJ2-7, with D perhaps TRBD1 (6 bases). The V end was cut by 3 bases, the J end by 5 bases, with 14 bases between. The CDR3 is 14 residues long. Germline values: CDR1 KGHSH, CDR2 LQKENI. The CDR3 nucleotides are TGTGCCAGCTCACCGAGGATCAGGGGAGACGAGCAGTACTTC. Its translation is CASSPRIRGDEQYF. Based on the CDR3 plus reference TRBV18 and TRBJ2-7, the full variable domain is NAGVMQNPRHLVRRRGQEARLRCSPMKGHSHVYWYRQLPEEGLKFMVYLQKENIIDESGMPKERFSAEFPKEGPSILRIQQVVRGDSAAYFCASSPRIRGDEQYFGPGTRLTVT.

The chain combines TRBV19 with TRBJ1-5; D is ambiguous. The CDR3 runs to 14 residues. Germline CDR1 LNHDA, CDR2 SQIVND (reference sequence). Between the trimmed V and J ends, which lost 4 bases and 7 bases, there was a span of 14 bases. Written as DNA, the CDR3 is TGTGCCAGTAGTACGCAGGCCTCTGGGCAGCCCCAGCATTTT. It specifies CASSTQASGQPQHF.

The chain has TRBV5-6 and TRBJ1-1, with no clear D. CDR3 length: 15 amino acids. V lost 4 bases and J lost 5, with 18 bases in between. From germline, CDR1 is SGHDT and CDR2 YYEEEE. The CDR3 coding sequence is TGTGCCAGCAGCATTCCTTCAGGCGGCGGGACTGAAGCTTTCTTT. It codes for CASSIPSGGGTEAFF.

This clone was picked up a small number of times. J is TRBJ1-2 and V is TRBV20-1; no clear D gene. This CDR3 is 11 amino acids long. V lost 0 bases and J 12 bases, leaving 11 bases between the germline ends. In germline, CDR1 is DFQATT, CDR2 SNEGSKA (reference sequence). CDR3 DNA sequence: TGCAGTGCTAGAGAGGGAGGGTTAAACACCTTC. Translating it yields CSAREGGLNTF.

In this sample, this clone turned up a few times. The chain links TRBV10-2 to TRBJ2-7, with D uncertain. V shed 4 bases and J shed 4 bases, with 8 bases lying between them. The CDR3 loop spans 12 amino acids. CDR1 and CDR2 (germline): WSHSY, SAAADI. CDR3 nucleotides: TGCGCCAGCAGTGGTTTGGGGTACGAGCAGTACTTC. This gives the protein CASSGLGYEQYF.

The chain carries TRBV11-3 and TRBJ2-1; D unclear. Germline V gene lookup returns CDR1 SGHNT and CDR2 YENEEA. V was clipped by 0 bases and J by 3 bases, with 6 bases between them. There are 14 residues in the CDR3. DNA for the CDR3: TGTGCCAGCAGCTTAGATTCACACTACAATGAGCAGTTCTTC. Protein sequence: CASSLDSHYNEQFF.

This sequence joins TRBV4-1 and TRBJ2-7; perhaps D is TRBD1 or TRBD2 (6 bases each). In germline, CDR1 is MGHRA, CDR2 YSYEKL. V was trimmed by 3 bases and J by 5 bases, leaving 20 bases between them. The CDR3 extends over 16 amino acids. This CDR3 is CASSQGYGTGGHEQYF. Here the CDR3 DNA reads TGCGCCAGCAGCCAGGGTTATGGGACCGGGGGCCACGAGCAGTACTTC.

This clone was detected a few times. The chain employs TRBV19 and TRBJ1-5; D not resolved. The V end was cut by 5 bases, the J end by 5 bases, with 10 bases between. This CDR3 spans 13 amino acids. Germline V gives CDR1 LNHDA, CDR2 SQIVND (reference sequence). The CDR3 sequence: CASSPGLYQPQHF. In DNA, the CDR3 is TGTGCCAGTAGTCCTGGACTCTATCAGCCCCAGCATTTT.

Written as DNA, the CDR3 is TGTGCCAGCAGCGCACAGGCGGGCTACGAGCAGTACTTC. Its translation: CASSAQAGYEQYF. The chain recombines TRBV7-3 with TRBJ2-7, with D perhaps given as TRBD1 or TRBD2 (5 bases each). CDR3 length: 13 residues. CDR1 is SGHTA and CDR2 is FQGTGA in the germline V gene. The ends were cut back, 5 bases at V and 3 bases at J, with 11 bases in the middle.

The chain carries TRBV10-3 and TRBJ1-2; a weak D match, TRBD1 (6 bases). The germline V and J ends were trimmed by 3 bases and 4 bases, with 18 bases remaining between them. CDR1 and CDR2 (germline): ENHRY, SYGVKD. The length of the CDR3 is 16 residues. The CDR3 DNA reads TGTGCCATCAGTGACGGGACATACTACGGGGGCTATGGCTACACCTTC. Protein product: CAISDGTYYGGYGYTF.

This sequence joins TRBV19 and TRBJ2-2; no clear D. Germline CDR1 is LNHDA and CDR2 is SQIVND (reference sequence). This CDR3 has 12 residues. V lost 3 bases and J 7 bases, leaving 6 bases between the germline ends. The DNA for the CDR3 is TGTGCCAGTAGTATTCGGAACGGGGAGCTGTTTTTT. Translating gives CASSIRNGELFF.

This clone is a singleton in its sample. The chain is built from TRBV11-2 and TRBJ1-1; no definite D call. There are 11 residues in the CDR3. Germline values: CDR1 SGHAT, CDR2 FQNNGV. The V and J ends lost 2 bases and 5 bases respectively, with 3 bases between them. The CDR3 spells CASSLRTEAFF. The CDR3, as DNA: TGTGCCAGCAGCTTAAGGACTGAAGCTTTCTTT.

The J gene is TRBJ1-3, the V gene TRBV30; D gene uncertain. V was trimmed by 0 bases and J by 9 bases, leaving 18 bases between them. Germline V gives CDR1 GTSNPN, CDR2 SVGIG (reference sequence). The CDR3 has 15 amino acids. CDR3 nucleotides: TGTGCCTGGAGTGTACTTGGGTCCTCGTTGGGCACCATATATTTT. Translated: CAWSVLGSSLGTIYF.

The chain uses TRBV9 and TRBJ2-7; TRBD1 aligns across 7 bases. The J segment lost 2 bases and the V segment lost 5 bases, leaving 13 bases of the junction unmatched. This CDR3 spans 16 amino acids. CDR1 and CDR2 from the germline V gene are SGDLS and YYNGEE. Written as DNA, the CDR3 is TGTGCCAGCAGTAAAGGGCCCGGGACAGAAACCTACGAGCAGTACTTC. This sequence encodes CASSKGPGTETYEQYF. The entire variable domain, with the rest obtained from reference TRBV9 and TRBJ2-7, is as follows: DSGVTQTPKHLITATGQRVTLRCSPRSGDLSVYWYQQSLDQGLQFLIQYYNGEERAKGNILERFSAQQFPDLHSELNLSSLELGDSALYFCASSKGPGTETYEQYFGPGTRLTVT.

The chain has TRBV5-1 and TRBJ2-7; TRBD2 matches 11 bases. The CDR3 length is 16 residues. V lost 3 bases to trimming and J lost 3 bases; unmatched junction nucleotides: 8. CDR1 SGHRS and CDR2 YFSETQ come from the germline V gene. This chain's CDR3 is CASSSTGTSGVYEQYF. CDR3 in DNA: TGCGCCAGCAGCTCCACCGGGACTAGCGGAGTCTACGAGCAGTACTTC. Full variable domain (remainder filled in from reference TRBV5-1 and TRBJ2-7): KAGVTQTPRYLIKTRGQQVTLSCSPISGHRSVSWYQQTPGQGLQFLFEYFSETQRNKGNFPGRFSGRQFSNSRSEMNVSTLELGDSALYLCASSSTGTSGVYEQYFGPGTRLTVT.

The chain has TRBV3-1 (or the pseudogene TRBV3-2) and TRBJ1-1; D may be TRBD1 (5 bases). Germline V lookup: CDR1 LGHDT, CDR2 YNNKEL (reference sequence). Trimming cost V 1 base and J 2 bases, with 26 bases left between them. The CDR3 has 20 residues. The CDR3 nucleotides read TGTGCCAGCAGCCAAGTAAGTCCGACAGCCACAACCCTAATTAACACTGAAGCTTTCTTT. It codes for CASSQVSPTATTLINTEAFF.

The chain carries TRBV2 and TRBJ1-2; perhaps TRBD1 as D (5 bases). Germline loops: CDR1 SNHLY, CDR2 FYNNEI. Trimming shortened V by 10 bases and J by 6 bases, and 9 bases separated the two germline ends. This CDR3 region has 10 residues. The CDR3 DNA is TGTGCCACCGGACAAGATGGCTACACCTTC. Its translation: CATGQDGYTF.

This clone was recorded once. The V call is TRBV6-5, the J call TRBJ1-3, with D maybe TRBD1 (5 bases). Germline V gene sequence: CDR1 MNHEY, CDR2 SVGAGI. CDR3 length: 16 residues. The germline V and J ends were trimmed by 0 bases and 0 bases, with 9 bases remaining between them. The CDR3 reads CASSYSRGASGNTIYF. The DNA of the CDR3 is TGTGCCAGCAGTTACTCGAGAGGGGCCTCTGGAAACACCATATATTTT.

CDR3 sequence reads: CASSVEGQFHEQYF. DNA of the CDR3: TGTGCCAGCAGCGTAGAGGGACAGTTTCACGAGCAGTACTTC. V and J are TRBV9 and TRBJ2-7, with TRBD1 matching 7 bases. J was trimmed by 5 bases and V by 0 bases; bases with no gene match: 5. The CDR3 length is 14 residues. CDR1 and CDR2 (germline): SGDLS, YYNGEE.

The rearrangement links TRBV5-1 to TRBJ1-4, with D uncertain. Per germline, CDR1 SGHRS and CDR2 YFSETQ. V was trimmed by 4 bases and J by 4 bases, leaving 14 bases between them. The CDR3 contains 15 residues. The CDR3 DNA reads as TGCGCCAGCAGCCGGACCGCCGAGATTAATGAAAAACTGTTTTTT. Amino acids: CASSRTAEINEKLFF.

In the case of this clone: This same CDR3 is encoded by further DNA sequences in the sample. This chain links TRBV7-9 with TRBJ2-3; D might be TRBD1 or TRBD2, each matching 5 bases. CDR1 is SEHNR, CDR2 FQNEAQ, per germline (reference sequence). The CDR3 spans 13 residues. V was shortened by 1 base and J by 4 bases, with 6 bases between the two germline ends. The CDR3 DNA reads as TGTGCCAGCAGCTTAGGGGGACCAGATACGCAGTATTTT. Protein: CASSLGGPDTQYF.

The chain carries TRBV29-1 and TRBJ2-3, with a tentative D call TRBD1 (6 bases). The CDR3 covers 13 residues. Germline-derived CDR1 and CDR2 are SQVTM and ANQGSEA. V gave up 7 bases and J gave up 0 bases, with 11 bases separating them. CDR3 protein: CSAQRGSTDTQYF. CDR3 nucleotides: TGCAGCGCCCAAAGGGGGAGCACAGATACGCAGTATTTT.

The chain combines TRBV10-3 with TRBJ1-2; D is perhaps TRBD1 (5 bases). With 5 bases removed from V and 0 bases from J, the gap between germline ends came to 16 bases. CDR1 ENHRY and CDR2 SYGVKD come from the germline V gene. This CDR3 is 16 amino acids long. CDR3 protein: CAISPHPDTSNYGYTF. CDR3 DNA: TGTGCCATCAGTCCTCACCCGGACACCTCTAACTATGGCTACACCTTC.

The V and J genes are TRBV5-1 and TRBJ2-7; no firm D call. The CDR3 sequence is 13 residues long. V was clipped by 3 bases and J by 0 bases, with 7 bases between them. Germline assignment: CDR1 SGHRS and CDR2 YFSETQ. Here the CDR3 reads CASSSSYSYEQYF. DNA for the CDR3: TGCGCCAGCAGCTCCTCGTACTCCTACGAGCAGTACTTC. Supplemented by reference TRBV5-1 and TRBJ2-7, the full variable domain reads KAGVTQTPRYLIKTRGQQVTLSCSPISGHRSVSWYQQTPGQGLQFLFEYFSETQRNKGNFPGRFSGRQFSNSRSEMNVSTLELGDSALYLCASSSSYSYEQYFGPGTRLTVT.